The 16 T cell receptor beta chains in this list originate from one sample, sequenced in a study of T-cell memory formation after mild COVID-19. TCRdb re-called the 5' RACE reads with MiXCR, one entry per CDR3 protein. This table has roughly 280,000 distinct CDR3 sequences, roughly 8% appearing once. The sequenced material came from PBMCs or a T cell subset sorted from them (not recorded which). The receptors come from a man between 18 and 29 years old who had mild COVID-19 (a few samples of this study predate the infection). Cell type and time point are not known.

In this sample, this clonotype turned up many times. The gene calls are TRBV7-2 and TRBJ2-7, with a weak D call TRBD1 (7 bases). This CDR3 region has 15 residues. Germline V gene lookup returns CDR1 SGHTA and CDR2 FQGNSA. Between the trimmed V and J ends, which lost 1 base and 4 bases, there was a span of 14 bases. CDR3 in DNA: TGTGCCAGCAGCTTAGGCGGGACAGAAGGGTACGAGCAGTACTTC. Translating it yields CASSLGGTEGYEQYF.

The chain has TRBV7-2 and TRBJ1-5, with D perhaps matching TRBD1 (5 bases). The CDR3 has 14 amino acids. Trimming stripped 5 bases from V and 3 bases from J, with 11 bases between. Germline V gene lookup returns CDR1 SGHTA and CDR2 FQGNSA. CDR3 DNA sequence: TGTGCCAGCAGCCTCGGGACGCACAATCAGCCCCAGCATTTT. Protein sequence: CASSLGTHNQPQHF.

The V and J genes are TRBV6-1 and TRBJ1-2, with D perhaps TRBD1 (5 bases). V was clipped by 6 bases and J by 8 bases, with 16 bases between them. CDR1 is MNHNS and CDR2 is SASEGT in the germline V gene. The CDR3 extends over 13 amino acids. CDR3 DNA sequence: TGTGCCAGCAGCGACCGGGGCACTCAGGGCTACACCTTC. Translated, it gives CASSDRGTQGYTF.

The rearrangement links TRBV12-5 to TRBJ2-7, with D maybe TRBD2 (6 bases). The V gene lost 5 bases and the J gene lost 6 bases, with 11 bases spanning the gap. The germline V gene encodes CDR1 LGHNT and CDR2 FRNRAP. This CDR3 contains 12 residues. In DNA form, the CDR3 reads TGTGCTAGTGGTAACGAGGGAGGCGAGCAGTACTTC. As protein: CASGNEGGEQYF.

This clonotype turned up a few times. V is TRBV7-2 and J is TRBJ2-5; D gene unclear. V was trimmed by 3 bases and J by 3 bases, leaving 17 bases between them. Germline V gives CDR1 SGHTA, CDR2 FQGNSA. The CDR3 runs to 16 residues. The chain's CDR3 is CASSLRNGLAKETQYF. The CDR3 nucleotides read TGTGCCAGCAGCTTGCGGAACGGTCTGGCAAAAGAGACCCAGTACTTC.

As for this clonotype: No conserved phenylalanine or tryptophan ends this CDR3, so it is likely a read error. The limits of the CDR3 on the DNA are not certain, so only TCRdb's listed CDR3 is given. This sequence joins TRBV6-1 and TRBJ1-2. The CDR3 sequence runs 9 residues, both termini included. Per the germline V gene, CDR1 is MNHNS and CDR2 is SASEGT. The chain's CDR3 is CASSESVVA.

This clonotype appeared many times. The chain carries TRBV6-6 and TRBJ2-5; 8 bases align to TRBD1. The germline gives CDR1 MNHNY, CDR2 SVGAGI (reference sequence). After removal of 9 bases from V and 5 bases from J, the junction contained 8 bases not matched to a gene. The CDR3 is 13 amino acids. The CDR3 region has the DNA TGTGCCAGTACCCAGGGGGCGCTTGAGACCCAGTACTTC. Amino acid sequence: CASTQGALETQYF.

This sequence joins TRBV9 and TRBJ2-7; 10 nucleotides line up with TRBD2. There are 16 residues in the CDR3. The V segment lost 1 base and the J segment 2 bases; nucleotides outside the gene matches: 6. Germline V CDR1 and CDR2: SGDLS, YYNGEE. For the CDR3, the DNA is TGTGCCAGCAGCGTATCCGGGACTAGCGAAACCTACGAGCAGTACTTC. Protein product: CASSVSGTSETYEQYF. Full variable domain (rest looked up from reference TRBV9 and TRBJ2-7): DSGVTQTPKHLITATGQRVTLRCSPRSGDLSVYWYQQSLDQGLQFLIQYYNGEERAKGNILERFSAQQFPDLHSELNLSSLELGDSALYFCASSVSGTSETYEQYFGPGTRLTVT.

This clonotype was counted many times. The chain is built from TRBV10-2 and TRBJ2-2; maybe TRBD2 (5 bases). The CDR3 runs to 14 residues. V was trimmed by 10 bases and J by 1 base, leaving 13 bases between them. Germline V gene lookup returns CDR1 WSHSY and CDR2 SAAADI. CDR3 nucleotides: TGCGCCACCGTTAAGGACTTGAACACCGGGGAGCTGTTTTTT. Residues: CATVKDLNTGELFF.

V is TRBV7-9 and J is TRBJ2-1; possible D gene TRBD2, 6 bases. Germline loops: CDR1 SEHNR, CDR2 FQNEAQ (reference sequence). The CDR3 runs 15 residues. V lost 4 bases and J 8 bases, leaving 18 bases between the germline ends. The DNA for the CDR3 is TGTGCCAGCAGCTCTCGGGACTCCGGGAGCCATGAGCAGTTCTTC. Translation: CASSSRDSGSHEQFF. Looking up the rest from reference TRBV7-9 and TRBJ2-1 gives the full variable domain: DTGVSQNPRHKITKRGQNVTFRCDPISEHNRLYWYRQTLGQGPEFLTYFQNEAQLEKSRLLSDRFSAERPKGSFSTLEIQRTEQGDSAMYLCASSSRDSGSHEQFFGPGTRLTVL.

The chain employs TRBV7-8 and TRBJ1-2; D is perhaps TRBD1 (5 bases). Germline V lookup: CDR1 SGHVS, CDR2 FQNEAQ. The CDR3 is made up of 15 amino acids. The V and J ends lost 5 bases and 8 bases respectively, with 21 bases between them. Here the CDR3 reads CASSPRREGPKGYTF. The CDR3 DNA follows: TGTGCCAGCAGCCCGCGAAGGGAGGGGCCTAAAGGCTACACCTTC. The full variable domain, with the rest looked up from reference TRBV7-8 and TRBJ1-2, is GAGVSQSPRYKVAKRGQDVALRCDPISGHVSLFWYQQALGQGPEFLTYFQNEAQLDKSGLPSDRFFAERPEGSVSTLKIQRTQQEDSAVYLCASSPRREGPKGYTFGSGTRLTVV.

The CDR3 nucleotides are TGTGCCAGCAGCCAAGGGGACAGGGAGTCTGGCTACACCTTC. As protein: CASSQGDRESGYTF. The chain recombines TRBV3-1 with TRBJ1-2; 9 positions agree with TRBD1. V was pared by 1 base and J by 7 bases, with 4 bases of the junction left unmatched. This CDR3 has 14 amino acids. Germline V CDR1 and CDR2: LGHDT, YNNKEL (reference sequence).

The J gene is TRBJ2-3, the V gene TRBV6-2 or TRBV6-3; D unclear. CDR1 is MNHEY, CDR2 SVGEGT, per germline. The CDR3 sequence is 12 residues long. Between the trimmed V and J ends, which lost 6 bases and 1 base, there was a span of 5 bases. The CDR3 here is CASRKGTDTQYF. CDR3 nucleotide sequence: TGTGCCAGCAGGAAAGGCACAGATACGCAGTATTTT.

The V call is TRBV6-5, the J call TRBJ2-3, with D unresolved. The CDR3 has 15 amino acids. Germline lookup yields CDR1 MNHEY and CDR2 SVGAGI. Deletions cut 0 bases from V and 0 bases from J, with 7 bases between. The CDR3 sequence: CASSYSAVSTDTQYF. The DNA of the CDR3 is TGTGCCAGCAGTTACTCCGCGGTGAGCACAGATACGCAGTATTTT.

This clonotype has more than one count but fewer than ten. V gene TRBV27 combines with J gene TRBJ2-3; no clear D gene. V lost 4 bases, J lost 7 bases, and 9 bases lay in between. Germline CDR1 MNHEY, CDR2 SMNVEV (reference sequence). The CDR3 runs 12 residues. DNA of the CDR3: TGTGCCAGCAGTTCTCGATGGAATACGCAGTATTTT. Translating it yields CASSSRWNTQYF.

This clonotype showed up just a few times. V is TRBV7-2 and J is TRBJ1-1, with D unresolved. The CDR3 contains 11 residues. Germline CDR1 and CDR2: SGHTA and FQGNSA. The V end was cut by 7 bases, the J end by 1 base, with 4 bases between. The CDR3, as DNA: TGTGCCAGCAAGGGGAACACTGAAGCTTTCTTT. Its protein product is CASKGNTEAFF.